A single sample is the source of the 5 T cell receptor beta chains below, sequenced in a study of cytomegalovirus exposure and HLA in healthy donors. The PCR used 60 Vbeta and 13 Jbeta primers. Only in-frame clones appear in the TCRdb table, and some are missing; sequencing was by immunoSEQ multiplex PCR. This table holds 110,000 to 150,000 clones, roughly 70% found once. Sample: PBMCs. Receptors originate from a man aged 60 to 75 in good health and CMV-seronegative.

J is TRBJ2-1 and V is TRBV5-5; 7 bases line up with TRBD1. Germline trimming cut 4 bases from V and 3 bases from J; bases unmatched to any gene: 7. Germline V gene lookup returns CDR1 SGHKS and CDR2 YYEKEE (reference sequence). CDR3 length: 15 residues. CDR3 sequence: CASSLQGWDYNEQFF. CDR3 DNA sequence: TGTGCCAGCAGCCTACAGGGGTGGGACTACAATGAGCAGTTCTTC.

In this sample, this clone turned up a few times. This chain uses TRBV28 with TRBJ1-5, with D perhaps matching TRBD1 (6 bases). V gave up 2 bases and J gave up 4 bases, with 9 bases separating them. The CDR3 spans 14 residues. CDR1 and CDR2 from the germline V gene are MDHEN and SYDVKM. The DNA of the CDR3 is TGTGCCAGCAGTTTAGGACAGAAGAATCAGCCCCAGCATTTT. Encoded protein: CASSLGQKNQPQHF.

The chain's CDR3 is CASSPRTGGEEKLFF. The CDR3 coding sequence is TGTGCCAGCAGCCCTCGGACAGGCGGGGAAGAAAAACTGTTTTTT. The gene calls are TRBV7-2 and TRBJ1-4; TRBD1 aligns across 7 bases. J lost 8 bases, V lost 5 bases, and 11 bases had no gene match. CDR1 and CDR2 from the germline V gene are SGHTA and FQGNSA. This CDR3 comprises 15 residues.

The chain employs TRBV6-1 and TRBJ2-1; 7 bases fit TRBD1. Germline assignment: CDR1 MNHNS and CDR2 SASEGT. The CDR3 totals 15 residues. Germline trimming cut 2 bases from V and 5 bases from J; bases unmatched to any gene: 6. The DNA for the CDR3 is TGTGCCAGCAGTGAACAGGGGGTCTCACACAATGAGCAGTTCTTC. Its translation: CASSEQGVSHNEQFF.

J is TRBJ2-7 and V is TRBV7-8; 9 nucleotides align to TRBD1. V lost 5 bases and J lost 4; bases outside the gene matches: 9. In germline, CDR1 is SGHVS, CDR2 FQNEAQ. CDR3 length equals 15 residues. In nucleotides, the CDR3 is TGTGCCAGCAGCGTCTACTCGGGACAGGGATACGAGCAGTACTTC. This sequence encodes CASSVYSGQGYEQYF.